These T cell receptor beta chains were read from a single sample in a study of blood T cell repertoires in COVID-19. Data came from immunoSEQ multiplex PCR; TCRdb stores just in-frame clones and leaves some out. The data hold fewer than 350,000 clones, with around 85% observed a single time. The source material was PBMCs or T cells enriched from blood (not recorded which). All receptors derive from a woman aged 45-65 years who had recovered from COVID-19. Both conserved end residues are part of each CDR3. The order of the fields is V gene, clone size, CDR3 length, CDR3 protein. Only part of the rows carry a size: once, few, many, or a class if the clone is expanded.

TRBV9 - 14 CASSVGHYTGELFF
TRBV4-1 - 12 CASSQGGETQYF
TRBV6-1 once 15 CASSEETGGGQPQHF
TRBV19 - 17 CASSKIRDTYSTDTQYF
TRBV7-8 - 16 CASSHYTSGSYSPLHF
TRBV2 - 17 CASSERQARRVDQPQHF
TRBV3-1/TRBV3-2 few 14 CASRGQPSTDTQYF
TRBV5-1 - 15 CASSRGTAVDGELFF
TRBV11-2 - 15 CASSQEGARGSGYTF
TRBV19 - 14 CASSIRGISTEAFF
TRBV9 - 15 CASSVGTAENYGYTF
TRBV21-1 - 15 CASIGQPYSNQPQHF
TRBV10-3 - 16 CAISEGTGFRNQPQHF
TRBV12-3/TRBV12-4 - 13 CASTGARNSPLHF
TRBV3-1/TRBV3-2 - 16 CASSSRAGQGYEKLFF
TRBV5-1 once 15 CASLGGTGTYNEQFF
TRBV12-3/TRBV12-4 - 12 CASSLGQGVQYF
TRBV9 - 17 CASSTRTSGSVTGELFF
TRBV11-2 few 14 CASSLERVSTGYTF
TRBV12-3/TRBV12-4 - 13 CASSTGIVTEAFF
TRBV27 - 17 CASSSANLAGRTDTQYF
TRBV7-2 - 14 CASSLDRGRRELFF
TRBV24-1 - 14 CATPGRQPNQPQHF
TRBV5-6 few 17 CASSLELVAGTTDTQYF
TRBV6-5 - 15 CASRLQGWSAYGYTF
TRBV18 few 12 CASSGQGTEAFF
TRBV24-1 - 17 CATSDFLGVIGTDTQYF
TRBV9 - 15 CASSVGGQNTGELFF
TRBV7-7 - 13 CASSPGTEGEQYF
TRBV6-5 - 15 CASSYGDRGLEKLFF
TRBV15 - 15 CATSRDAKAGGTQYF
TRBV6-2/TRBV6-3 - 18 CASSYSVASGFHTGELFF
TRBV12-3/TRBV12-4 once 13 CASSSNRGETQYF
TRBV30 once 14 CAWSPATGTYEQFF
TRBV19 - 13 CASSSIDTRPKYF
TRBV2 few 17 CASSVTVGGGSNQPQHF
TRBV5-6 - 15 CASSFGTGDNSPLHF